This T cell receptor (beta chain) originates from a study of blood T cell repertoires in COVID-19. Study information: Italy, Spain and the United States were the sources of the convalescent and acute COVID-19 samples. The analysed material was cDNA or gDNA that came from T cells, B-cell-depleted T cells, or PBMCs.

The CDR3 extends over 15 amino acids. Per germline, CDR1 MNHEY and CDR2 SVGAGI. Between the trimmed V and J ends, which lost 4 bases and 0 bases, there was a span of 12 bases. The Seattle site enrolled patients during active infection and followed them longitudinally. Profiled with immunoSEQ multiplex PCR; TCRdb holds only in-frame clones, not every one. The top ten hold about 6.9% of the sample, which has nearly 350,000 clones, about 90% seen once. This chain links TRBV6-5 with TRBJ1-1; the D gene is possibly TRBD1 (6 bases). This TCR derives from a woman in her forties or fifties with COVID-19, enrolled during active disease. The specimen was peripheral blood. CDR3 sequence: CASSWTAKMNTEAFF. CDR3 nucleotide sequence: TGTGCCAGCAGTTGGACAGCAAAAATGAACACTGAAGCTTTCTTT.